The T cell receptor (beta chain) described here comes from a study of blood T cell repertoires in COVID-19. Study overall: Sources were T cells, B-cell-depleted T cells, or PBMCs; the material itself was cDNA or gDNA.

Trimming stripped 2 bases from V and 0 bases from J, with 9 bases between. Per germline, CDR1 KGHDR and CDR2 SFDVKD. This CDR3 spans 16 amino acids. Profiling relied on immunoSEQ multiplex PCR, and the TCRdb table lists in-frame clones only, not all of them. Of around 330,000 clones listed, about 88% are singletons. Recovered Cohort 3 donors showed two negative PCRs, clearance, or symptom resolution. Sequencing was carried out using PBMCs or T cells enriched from blood (not recorded which). The receptor was isolated from a middle-aged woman who had recovered from COVID-19. This chain links TRBV24-1 with TRBJ2-2; a weak D match, TRBD2 (5 bases). The CDR3, as DNA: TGTGCCACCAGTGATTCGACGGGGACGAACACCGGGGAGCTGTTTTTT. This encodes CATSDSTGTNTGELFF.